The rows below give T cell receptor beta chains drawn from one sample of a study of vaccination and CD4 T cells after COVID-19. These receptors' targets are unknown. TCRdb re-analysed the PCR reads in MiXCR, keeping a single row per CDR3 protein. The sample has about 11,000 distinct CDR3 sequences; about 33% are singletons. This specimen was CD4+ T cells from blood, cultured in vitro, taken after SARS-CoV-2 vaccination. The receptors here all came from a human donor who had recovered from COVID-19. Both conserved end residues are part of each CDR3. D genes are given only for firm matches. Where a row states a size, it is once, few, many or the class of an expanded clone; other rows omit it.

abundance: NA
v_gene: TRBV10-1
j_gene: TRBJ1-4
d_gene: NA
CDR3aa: CASSHGGEKLFF
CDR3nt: TGCGCCAGCAGCCATGGGGGTGAAAAACTGTTTTTT

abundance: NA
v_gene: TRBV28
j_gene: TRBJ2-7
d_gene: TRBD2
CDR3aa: CASNGRGVEKSAPSGSPHEQYF
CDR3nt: TGTGCCAGCAATGGTCGAGGGGTAGAAAAGTCCGCTCCTAGCGGGAGTCCCCACGAGCAGTACTTC

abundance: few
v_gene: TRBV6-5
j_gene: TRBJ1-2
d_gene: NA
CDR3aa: CASSYGRKQGPGSGYTF
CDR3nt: TGTGCCAGCAGTTACGGGCGCAAACAGGGCCCGGGATCGGGCTACACCTTC

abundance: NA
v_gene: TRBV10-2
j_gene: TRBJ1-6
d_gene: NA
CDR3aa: CASGRGNSPLHF
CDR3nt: TGCGCCAGCGGGAGGGGGAATTCACCCCTCCACTTT

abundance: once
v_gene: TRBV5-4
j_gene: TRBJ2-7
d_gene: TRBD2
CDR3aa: CASSSLAGAIPYEQYF
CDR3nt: TGTGCCAGCAGTTCCCTAGCGGGAGCAATCCCCTACGAGCAGTACTTC

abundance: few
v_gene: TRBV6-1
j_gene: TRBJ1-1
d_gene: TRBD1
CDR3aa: CASNKGQTNTEAFF
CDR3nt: TGTGCCAGCAACAAGGGACAGACGAACACTGAAGCTTTCTTT

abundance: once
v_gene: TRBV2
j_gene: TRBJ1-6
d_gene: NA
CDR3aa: CASSPTGTLGSPLHF
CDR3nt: TGTGCCAGCAGCCCTACCGGGACCCTAGGTTCACCCCTCCACTTT

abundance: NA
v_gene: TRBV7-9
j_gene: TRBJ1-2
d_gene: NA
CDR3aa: CASSPTSGSGYTF
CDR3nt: TGTGCCAGCAGCCCGACATCAGGGAGCGGCTACACCTTC

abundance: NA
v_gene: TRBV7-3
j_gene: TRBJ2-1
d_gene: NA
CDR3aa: CASSLGHAEASIGEQFF
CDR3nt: TGTGCCAGCAGCTTGGGGCATGCGGAGGCCTCAATCGGTGAGCAGTTCTTC

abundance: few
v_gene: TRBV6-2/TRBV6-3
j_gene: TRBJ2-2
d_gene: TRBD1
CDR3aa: CASRTGGPGTGELFF
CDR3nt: TGTGCCAGCAGGACAGGGGGGCCGGGCACCGGGGAGCTGTTTTTT

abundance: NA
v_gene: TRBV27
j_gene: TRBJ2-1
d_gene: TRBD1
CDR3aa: CASSLRTPGQGPNEQFF
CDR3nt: TGTGCCAGCAGCCTACGAACACCGGGACAGGGGCCCAATGAGCAGTTCTTC

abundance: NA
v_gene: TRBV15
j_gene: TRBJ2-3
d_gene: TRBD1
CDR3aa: CATSRKQGAPDTQYF
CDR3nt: TGTGCCACCAGCAGGAAACAGGGGGCGCCTGATACGCAGTATTTT

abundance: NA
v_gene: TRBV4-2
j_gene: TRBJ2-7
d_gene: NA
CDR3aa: CASSQGGQSFYEQYF
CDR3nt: TGTGCCAGCAGCCAGGGGGGCCAGTCATTCTACGAGCAGTACTTC

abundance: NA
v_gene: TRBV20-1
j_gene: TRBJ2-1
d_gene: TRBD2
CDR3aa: CSASHSGSRNEQFF
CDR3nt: TGCAGTGCTTCTCATAGCGGGAGCCGCAATGAGCAGTTCTTC

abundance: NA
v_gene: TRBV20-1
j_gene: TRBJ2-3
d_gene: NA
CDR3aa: CSAIAGAADTQYF
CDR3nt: TGCAGTGCAATAGCCGGAGCGGCAGATACGCAGTATTTT

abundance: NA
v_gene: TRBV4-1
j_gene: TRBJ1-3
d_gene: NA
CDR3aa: CASSQDPGLSGNTIYF
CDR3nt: TGCGCCAGCAGCCAAGATCCAGGGCTCTCTGGAAACACCATATATTTT

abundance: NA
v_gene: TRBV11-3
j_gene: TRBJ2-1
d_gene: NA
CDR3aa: CASSFSWGYNEQFF
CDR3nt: TGTGCCAGCAGCTTTAGTTGGGGCTACAATGAGCAGTTCTTC

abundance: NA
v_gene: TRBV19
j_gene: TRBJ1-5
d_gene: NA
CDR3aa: CASTPGNRQANQPQHF
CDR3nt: TGTGCCAGTACCCCGGGCAACAGGCAGGCGAATCAGCCCCAGCATTTT

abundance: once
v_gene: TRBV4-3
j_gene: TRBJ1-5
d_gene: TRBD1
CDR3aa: CASRQYRGGNQPQHF
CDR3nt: TGCGCCAGCAGGCAATACAGGGGCGGCAATCAGCCCCAGCATTTT

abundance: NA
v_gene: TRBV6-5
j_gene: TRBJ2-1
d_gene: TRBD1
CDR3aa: CASSYSGQTYNEQFF
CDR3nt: TGTGCCAGCAGTTACTCGGGACAGACCTACAATGAGCAGTTCTTC

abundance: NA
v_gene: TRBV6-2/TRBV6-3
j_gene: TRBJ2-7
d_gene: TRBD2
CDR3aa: CASSQTSGRAYEQYF
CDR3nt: TGTGCCAGCAGCCAAACTAGCGGGAGGGCCTACGAGCAGTACTTC

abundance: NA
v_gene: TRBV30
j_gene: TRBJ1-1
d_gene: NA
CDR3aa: CAWSRRGALNTEAFF
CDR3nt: TGTGCCTGGAGTCGGAGAGGGGCCTTGAACACTGAAGCTTTCTTT

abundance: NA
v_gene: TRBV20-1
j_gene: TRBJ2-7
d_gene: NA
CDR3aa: CSASRRGEQYF
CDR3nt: TGCAGTGCTAGTCGCCGAGGAGAGCAGTACTTC

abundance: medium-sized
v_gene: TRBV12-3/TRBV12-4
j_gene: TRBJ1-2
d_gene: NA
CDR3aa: CASSFPGYTF
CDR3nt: TGTGCCAGCAGTTTCCCGGGCTACACCTTC

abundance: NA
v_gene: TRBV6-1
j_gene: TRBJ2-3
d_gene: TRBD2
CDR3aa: CASHLSGALADTQYF
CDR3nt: TGTGCCAGCCACCTCAGCGGGGCTCTAGCAGATACGCAGTATTTT

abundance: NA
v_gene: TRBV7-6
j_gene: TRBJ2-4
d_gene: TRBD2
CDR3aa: CASSPRSGRNTKNIQYF
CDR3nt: TGTGCCAGCAGCCCCCGTAGCGGGAGAAACACCAAAAACATTCAGTACTTC

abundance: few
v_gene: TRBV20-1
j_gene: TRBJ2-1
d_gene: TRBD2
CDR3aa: CSARTSGRLNEQFF
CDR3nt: TGCAGTGCTCGAACTAGCGGGAGGCTCAATGAGCAGTTCTTC

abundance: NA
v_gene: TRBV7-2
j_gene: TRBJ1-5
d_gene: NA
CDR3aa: CASSLGQAASNQPQHF
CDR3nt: TGTGCCAGCAGCTTAGGACAGGCTGCAAGCAATCAGCCCCAGCATTTT

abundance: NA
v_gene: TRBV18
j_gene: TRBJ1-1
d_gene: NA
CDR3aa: CASSPQGNTEAFF
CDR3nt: TGTGCCAGCTCACCCCAGGGTAACACTGAAGCTTTCTTT

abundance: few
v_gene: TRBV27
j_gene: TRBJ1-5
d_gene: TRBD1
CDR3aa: CASKGPGGGSQHF
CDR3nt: TGTGCCAGCAAGGGGCCAGGGGGGGGGTCCCAGCATTTT

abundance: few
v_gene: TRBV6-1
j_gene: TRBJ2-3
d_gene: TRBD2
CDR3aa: CASRPPGLAGGTDTQYF
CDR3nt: TGTGCCAGCAGGCCCCCGGGACTAGCGGGAGGTACAGATACGCAGTATTTT

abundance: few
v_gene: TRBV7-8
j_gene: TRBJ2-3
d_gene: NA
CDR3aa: CASSLVEQHTDTQYF
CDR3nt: TGTGCCAGCAGCTTAGTTGAACAGCACACAGATACGCAGTATTTT

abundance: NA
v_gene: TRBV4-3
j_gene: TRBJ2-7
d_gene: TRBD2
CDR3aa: CASSLKVRRERIGEQYF
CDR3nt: TGCGCCAGCAGCCTAAAAGTTAGGCGGGAGAGAATCGGCGAGCAGTACTTC

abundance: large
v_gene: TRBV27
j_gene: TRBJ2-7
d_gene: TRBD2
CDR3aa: CASSLREGYEQYF
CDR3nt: TGTGCCAGCAGTTTACGGGAGGGGTACGAGCAGTACTTC

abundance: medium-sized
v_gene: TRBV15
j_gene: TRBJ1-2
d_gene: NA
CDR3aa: CATSREQYGYTF
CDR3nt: TGTGCCACCAGCAGAGAACAGTATGGCTACACCTTC

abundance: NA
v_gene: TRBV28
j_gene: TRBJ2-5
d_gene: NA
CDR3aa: CASSLYSLPETQYF
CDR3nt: TGTGCCAGCAGTTTATATAGCCTTCCGGAGACCCAGTACTTC

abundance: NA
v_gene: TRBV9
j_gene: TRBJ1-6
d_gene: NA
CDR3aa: CASSARSGQGNSPLHF
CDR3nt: TGTGCCAGCAGCGCCCGATCAGGGCAGGGGAATTCACCCCTCCACTTT

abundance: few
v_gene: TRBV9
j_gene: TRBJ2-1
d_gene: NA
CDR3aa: CASSLGQPTYNEQFF
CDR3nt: TGTGCCAGCAGCCTCGGACAGCCGACCTACAATGAGCAGTTCTTC

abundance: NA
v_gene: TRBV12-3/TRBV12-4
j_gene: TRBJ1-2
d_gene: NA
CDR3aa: CASSLAPSALGYTF
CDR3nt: TGTGCCAGCAGTTTAGCGCCTTCTGCCCTGGGCTACACCTTC

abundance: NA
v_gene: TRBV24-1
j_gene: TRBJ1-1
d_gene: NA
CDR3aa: CATRWSGTEAFF
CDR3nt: TGTGCCACCAGGTGGAGCGGCACTGAAGCTTTCTTT

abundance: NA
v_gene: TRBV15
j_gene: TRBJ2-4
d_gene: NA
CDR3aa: CATSRDRNIQYF
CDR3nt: TGTGCCACCAGCAGAGATAGAAACATTCAGTACTTC

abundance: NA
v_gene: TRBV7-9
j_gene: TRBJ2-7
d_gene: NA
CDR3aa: CASSKTGISYEQYF
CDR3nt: TGTGCCAGCAGCAAGACCGGGATATCCTACGAGCAGTACTTC

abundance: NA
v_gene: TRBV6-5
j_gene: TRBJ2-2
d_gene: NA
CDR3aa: CASSYSGPGELFF
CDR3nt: TGTGCCAGCAGTTACTCGGGGCCCGGGGAGCTGTTTTTT

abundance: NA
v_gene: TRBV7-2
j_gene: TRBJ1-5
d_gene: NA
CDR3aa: CARPLNNQPQHF
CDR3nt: TGTGCCAGGCCCCTGAACAATCAGCCCCAGCATTTT

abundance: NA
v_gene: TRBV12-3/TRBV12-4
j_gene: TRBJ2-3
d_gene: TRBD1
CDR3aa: CASSFATGGITDTQYF
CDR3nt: TGTGCCAGCAGTTTCGCCACAGGGGGCATAACAGATACGCAGTATTTT

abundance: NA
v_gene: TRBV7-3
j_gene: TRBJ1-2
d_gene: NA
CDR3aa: CASSLTGDRRGYTF
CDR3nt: TGTGCCAGCAGCTTAACAGGTGATCGGCGCGGCTACACCTTC

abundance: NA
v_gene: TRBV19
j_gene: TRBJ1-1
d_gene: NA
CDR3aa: CASSIGTVNTEAFF
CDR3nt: TGTGCCAGTAGTATAGGGACAGTGAACACTGAAGCTTTCTTT

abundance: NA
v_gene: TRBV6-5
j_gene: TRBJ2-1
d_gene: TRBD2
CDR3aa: CASSYSLPSGSSYNEQFF
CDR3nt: TGTGCCAGCAGTTACTCGCTTCCTAGCGGTAGCTCCTACAATGAGCAGTTCTTC